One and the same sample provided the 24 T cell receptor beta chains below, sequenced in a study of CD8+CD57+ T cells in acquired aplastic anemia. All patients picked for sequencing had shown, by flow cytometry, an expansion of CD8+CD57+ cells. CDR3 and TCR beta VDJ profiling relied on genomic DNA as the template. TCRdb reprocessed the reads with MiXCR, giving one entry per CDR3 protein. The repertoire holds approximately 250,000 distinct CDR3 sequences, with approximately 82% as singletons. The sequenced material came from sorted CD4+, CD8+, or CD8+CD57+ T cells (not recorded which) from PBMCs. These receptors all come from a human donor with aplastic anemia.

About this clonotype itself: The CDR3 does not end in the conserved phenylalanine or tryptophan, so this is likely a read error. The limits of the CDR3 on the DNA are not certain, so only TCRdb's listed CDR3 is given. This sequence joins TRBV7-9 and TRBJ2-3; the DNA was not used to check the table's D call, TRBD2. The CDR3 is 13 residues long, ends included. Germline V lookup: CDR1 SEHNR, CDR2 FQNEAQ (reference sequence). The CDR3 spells CASSVERSGGHDD.

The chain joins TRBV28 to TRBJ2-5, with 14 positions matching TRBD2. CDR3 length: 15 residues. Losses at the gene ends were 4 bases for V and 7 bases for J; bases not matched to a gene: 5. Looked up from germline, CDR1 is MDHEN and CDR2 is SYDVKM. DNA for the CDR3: TGTGCCAGCAGTTCCGGACTAGCGGGGGGTGGGACCCAGTACTTC. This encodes CASSSGLAGGGTQYF. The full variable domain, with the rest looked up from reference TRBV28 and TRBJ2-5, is DVKVTQSSRYLVKRTGEKVFLECVQDMDHENMFWYRQDPGLGLRLIYFSYDVKMKEKGDIPEGYSVSREKKERFSLILESASTNQTSMYLCASSSGLAGGGTQYFGPGTRLLVL.

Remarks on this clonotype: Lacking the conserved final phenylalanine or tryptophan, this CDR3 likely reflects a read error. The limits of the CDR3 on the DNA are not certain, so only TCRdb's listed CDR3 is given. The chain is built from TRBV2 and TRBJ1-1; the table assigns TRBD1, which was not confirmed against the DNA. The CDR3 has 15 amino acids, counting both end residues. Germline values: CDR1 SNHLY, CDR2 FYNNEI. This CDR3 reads CASSLALTKHPQPFC.

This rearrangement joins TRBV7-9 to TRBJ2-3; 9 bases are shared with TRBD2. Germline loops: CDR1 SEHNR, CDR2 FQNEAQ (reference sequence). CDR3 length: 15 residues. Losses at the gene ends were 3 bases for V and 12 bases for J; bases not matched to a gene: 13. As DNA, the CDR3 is TGTGCCAGCAGCTTCCTCTGCGGGGGGGGAGATAACCAGTATTTT. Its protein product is CASSFLCGGGDNQYF.

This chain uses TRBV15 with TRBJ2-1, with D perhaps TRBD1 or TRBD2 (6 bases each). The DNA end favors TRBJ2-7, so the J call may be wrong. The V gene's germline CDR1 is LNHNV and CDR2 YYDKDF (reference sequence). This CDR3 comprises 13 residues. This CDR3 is CAKSIGGSDEQYF. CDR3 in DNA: TGTGCCAAAAGCATAGGGGGGAGCGACGAGCAGTACTTC.

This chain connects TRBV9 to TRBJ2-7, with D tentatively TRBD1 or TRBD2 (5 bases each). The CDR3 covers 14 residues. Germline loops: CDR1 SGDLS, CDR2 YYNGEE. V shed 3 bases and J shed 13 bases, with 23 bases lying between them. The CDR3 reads CASSEELGTTEAYF. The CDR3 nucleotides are TGTGCCAGCAGCGAGGAGCTGGGGACCACTGAAGCTTACTTC.

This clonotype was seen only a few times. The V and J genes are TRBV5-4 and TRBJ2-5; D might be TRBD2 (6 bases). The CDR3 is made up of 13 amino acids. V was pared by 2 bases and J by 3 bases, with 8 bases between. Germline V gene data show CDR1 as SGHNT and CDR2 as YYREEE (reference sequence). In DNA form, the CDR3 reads TGTGCCAGCAGCTTTCCTAGCGAAGAGACCCAGTACTTC. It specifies CASSFPSEETQYF.

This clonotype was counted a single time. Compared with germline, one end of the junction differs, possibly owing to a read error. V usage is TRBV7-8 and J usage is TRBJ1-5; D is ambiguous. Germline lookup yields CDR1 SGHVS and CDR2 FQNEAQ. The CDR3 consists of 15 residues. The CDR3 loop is CASSVGSGRNQHQHF. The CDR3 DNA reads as TGTGCCAGCAGCGTAGGGAGCGGTCGAAATCAGCACCAGCATTTT.

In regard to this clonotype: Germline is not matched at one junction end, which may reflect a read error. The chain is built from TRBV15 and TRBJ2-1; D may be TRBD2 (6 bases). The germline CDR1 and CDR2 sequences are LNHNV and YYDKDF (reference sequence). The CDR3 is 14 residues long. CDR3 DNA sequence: TGTGCCGCCAGCAGTGGCGGCGGGATCCATGAGCAGTTCTTC. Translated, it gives CAASSGGGIHEQFF.

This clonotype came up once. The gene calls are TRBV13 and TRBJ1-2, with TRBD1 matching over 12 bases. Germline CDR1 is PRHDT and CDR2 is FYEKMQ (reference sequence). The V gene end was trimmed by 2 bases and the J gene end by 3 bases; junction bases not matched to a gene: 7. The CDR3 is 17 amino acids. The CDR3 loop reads CASSLSGTGGADYGYTF. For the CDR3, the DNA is TGTGCCAGCAGCTTAAGCGGGACAGGGGGCGCCGACTATGGCTACACCTTC.

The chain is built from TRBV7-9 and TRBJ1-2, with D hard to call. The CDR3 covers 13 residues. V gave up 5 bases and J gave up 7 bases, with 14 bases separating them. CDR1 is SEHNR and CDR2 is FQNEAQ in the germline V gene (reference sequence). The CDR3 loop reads CASSGHGRGGYTF. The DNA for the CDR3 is TGTGCCAGCAGCGGTCATGGAAGAGGTGGCTACACCTTC.

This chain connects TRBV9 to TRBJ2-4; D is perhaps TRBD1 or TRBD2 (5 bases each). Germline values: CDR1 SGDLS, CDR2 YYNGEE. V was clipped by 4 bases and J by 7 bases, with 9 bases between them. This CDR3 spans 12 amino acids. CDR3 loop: CASSQEGNIQYF. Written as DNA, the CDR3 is TGTGCCAGCAGCCAAGAGGGGAACATTCAGTACTTC.

As DNA, the CDR3 is TGTGCCAGCAGCTTAGCGGCTAGCGACGGGGCCATCGCCTACGAGCAGTACGTC. The encoded protein is CASSLAASDGAIAYEQYV. The rearrangement joins TRBV7-9 to TRBJ2-7, with D possibly matching TRBD2 (6 bases). CDR1 is SEHNR, CDR2 FQNEAQ, per germline (reference sequence). V was pared by 0 bases and J by 2 bases, with 20 bases between. The CDR3 contains 18 residues.

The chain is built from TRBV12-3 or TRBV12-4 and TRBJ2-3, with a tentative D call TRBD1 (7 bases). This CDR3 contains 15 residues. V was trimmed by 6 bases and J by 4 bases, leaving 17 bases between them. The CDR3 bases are TGTGCCAGCAGCCCAGGGGGGCAGTGGGCAGATACGCAGTATTTT. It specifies CASSPGGQWADTQYF.

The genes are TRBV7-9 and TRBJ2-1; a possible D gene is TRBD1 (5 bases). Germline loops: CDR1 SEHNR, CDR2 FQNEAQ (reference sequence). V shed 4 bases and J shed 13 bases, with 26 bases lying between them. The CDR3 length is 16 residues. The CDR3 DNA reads TGTGCCAGCAGCTCGCGCGACAGCAGCTACGAGCAGTACCAGTTCTTC. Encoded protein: CASSSRDSSYEQYQFF. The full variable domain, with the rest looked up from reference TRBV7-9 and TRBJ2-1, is DTGVSQNPRHKITKRGQNVTFRCDPISEHNRLYWYRQTLGQGPEFLTYFQNEAQLEKSRLLSDRFSAERPKGSFSTLEIQRTEQGDSAMYLCASSSRDSSYEQYQFFGPGTRLTVL.

The CDR3 DNA follows: TGTGCCAGCAGCTTAGAAGCAGGCTACTACGAGCAGTACTTC. Translation gives CASSLEAGYYEQYF. This chain uses TRBV7-2 with TRBJ2-7; the D is unclear. V lost 1 base, J lost 3 bases, and 10 bases lay in between. The CDR3 extends over 14 amino acids. Germline CDR1 SGHTA, CDR2 FQGNSA.

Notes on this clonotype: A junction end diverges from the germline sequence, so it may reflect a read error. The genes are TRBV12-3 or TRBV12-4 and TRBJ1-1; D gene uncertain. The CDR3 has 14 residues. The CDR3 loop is CASSASFSGSEVGF. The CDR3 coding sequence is TGTGCCAGCAGCGCAAGCTTCTCGGGCTCCGAAGTCGGCTTT.

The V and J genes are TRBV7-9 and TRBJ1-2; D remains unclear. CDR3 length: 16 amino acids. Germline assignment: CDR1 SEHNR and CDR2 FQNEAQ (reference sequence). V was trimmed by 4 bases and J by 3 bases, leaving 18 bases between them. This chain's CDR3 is CASSSRKSGLDYGYTF. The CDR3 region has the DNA TGTGCCAGCAGCTCACGGAAAAGCGGGTTGGACTATGGCTACACCTTC. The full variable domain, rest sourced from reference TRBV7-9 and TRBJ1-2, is DTGVSQNPRHKITKRGQNVTFRCDPISEHNRLYWYRQTLGQGPEFLTYFQNEAQLEKSRLLSDRFSAERPKGSFSTLEIQRTEQGDSAMYLCASSSRKSGLDYGYTFGSGTRLTVV.

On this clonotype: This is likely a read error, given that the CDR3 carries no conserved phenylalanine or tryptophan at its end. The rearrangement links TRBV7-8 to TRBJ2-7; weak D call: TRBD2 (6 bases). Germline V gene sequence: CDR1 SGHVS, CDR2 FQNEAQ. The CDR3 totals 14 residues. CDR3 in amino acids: CASSPEGRTYEQYL. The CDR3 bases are TGCGCCAGCAGCCCGGAGGGCAGGACTTACGAGCAGTACCTC.

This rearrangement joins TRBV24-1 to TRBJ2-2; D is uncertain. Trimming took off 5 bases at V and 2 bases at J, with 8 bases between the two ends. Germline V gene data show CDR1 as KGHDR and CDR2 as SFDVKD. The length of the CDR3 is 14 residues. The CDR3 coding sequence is TGTGCCACCAGTGCTCGGGCCAACACCGGGGAGCTGTTTTTT. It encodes CATSARANTGELFF.

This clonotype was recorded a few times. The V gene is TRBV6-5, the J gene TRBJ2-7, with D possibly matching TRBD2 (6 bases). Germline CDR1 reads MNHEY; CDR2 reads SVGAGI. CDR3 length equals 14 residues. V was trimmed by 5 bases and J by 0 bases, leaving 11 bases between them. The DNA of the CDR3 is TGTGCCAGCAGTACGGAGGGGTGCTCCTACGAGCAGTACGTC. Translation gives CASSTEGCSYEQYV.

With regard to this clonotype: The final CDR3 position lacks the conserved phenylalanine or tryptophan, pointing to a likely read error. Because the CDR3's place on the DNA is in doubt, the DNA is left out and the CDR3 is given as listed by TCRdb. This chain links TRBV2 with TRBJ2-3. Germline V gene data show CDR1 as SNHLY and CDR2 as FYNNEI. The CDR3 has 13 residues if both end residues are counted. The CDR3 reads CASGDADTDSDYS.

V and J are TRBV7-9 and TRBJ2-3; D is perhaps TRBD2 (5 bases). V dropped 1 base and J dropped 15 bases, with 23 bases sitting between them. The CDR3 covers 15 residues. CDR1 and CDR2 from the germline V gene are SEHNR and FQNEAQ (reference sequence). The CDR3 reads CASSLVPGVPVTRYF. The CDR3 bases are TGTGCCAGCAGCTTAGTACCCGGGGTGCCGGTTACTCGATATTTT.

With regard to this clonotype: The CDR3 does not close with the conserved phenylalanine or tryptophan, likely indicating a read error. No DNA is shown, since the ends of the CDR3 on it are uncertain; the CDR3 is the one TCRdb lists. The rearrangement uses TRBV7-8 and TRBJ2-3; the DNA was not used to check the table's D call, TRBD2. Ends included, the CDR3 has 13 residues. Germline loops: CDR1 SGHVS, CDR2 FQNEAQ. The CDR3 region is CASGDAGTAKTYY.